Presented here are 29 T cell receptor beta chains from one specimen sequenced in a study of regulatory T cells in long-lasting Graves disease. CDR3 regions were amplified by Arm-PCR using iRepertoire HTBI primers to build TCR beta libraries. A single record per CDR3 protein comes from TCRdb applying MiXCR to the multiplex PCR reads. This sample carries 300,000 to 400,000 distinct CDR3 sequences, 15% to 19% of them seen once, and the ten largest clones take around a fifth. Time point reported: newly diagnosed GD, antithyroid drugs for less than 3 months. Researchers made the TCR library from RNA that was extracted from PBMCs. This specimen was peripheral blood mononuclear cells (PBMCs), taken at new diagnosis, from a patient treated with antithyroid drugs. These receptor sequences come from a female donor with Graves disease.

This clonotype was counted at least ten times. The V call is TRBV11-2, the J call TRBJ1-1, with a weak D call TRBD1 (5 bases). The CDR3 is 15 residues long. Germline V lookup: CDR1 SGHAT, CDR2 FQNNGV. Trimming left V 7 bases short and J 1 base short, with 16 bases between. CDR3 DNA: TGTGCCAGCACCGTGGGGGGGGGGGGGAACACTGAAGCTTTCTTT. Its protein product is CASTVGGGGNTEAFF.

This chain uses TRBV24-1 with TRBJ2-2; 7 bases are a match to TRBD1. Germline trimming cut 3 bases from V and 4 bases from J; bases unmatched to any gene: 7. Germline V gene sequence: CDR1 KGHDR, CDR2 SFDVKD. This CDR3 region has 16 residues. The CDR3 DNA follows: TGTGCCACCAGTGATACCCGGACAGGCCCCACCGGGGAGCTGTTTTTT. Translation gives CATSDTRTGPTGELFF.

This clonotype was picked up many times. The V and J genes are TRBV7-8 and TRBJ2-5; weak D call: TRBD1 (6 bases). Trimming left V 2 bases short and J 5 bases short, with 18 bases between. This CDR3 spans 16 amino acids. The germline V gene encodes CDR1 SGHVS and CDR2 FQNEAQ. CDR3 protein: CASSLMSLARGETQYF. As DNA, the CDR3 is TGTGCCAGCAGCTTAATGTCTTTGGCTAGGGGGGAGACCCAGTACTTC.

This clonotype was seen repeatedly, ten times or more. The J gene is TRBJ2-5, the V gene TRBV12-3 or TRBV12-4; no definite D call. Trimming pared 3 bases from V and 3 bases from J, leaving 11 bases between. The CDR3 is 14 residues long. The CDR3 loop reads CASSFITEKETQYF. CDR3 nucleotides: TGTGCCAGCAGTTTCATAACCGAGAAAGAGACCCAGTACTTC.

About this clonotype itself: A much more abundant neighbour one base away suggests this may be a read error. The chain couples TRBV7-9 to TRBJ1-2, with D perhaps matching TRBD1 (6 bases). The germline V and J ends were trimmed by 1 base and 7 bases, with 10 bases remaining between them. Per the germline V gene, CDR1 is SEHNR and CDR2 is FQNEAQ (reference sequence). The CDR3 consists of 13 residues. CDR3 residues: CASSLGGALGYTF. The CDR3 nucleotides are TGTGCCAGCAGCTTAGGGGGGGCTCTTGGCTACACCTTC.

This chain links TRBV7-9 with TRBJ2-3; 8 nucleotides agree with TRBD1. Germline CDR1 and CDR2: SEHNR and FQNEAQ (reference sequence). The J segment lost 9 bases and the V segment lost 1 base, leaving 12 bases of the junction unmatched. CDR3 length: 16 amino acids. This chain's CDR3 is CASSLDAGQARFTQYF. The CDR3 bases are TGTGCCAGCAGCTTAGACGCGGGACAGGCACGGTTCACGCAGTATTTT.

In its sample, this clonotype was seen many times. The genes are TRBV29-1 and TRBJ2-5, with a tentative D call TRBD1 (6 bases). This CDR3 comprises 14 residues. Trimming cost V 6 bases and J 5 bases, with 19 bases left between them. Looked up from germline, CDR1 is SQVTM and CDR2 is ANQGSEA. The CDR3 sequence: CSVALTGSGETQYF. The CDR3 DNA reads TGCAGCGTAGCCCTTACAGGGTCCGGGGAGACCCAGTACTTC. Variable domain in full (rest from reference TRBV29-1 and TRBJ2-5): SAVISQKPSRDICQRGTSLTIQCQVDSQVTMMFWYRQQPGQSLTLIATANQGSEATYESGFVIDKFPISRPNLTFSTLTVSNMSPEDSSIYLCSVALTGSGETQYFGPGTRLLVL.

This clonotype has only a few counts. The chain has TRBV28 and TRBJ2-7, with D tentatively TRBD1 (6 bases). From germline, CDR1 is MDHEN and CDR2 SYDVKM. The CDR3 is made up of 15 amino acids. The V end was cut by 5 bases, the J end by 1 base, with 15 bases between. The CDR3 here is CASSPTDRFSYEQYF. As DNA, the CDR3 is TGTGCCAGCAGTCCGACGGACAGATTTTCCTACGAGCAGTACTTC. Filled out from reference TRBV28 and TRBJ2-7, the complete variable domain reads DVKVTQSSRYLVKRTGEKVFLECVQDMDHENMFWYRQDPGLGLRLIYFSYDVKMKEKGDIPEGYSVSREKKERFSLILESASTNQTSMYLCASSPTDRFSYEQYFGPGTRLTVT.

The chain carries TRBV27 and TRBJ2-2; 14 positions agree with TRBD2. Germline V gene lookup returns CDR1 MNHEY and CDR2 SMNVEV (reference sequence). Trimming took 4 bases from V and 4 from J; bases not matched to a gene: 5. This CDR3 contains 17 residues. CDR3 in amino acids: CASSSGLAGGFTGELFF. The DNA of the CDR3 is TGTGCCAGCAGTTCTGGACTAGCGGGAGGATTCACCGGGGAGCTGTTTTTT.

This clonotype came up many times. V and J are TRBV15 and TRBJ1-3, with D unresolved. Trimming pared 0 bases from V and 1 base from J, leaving 16 bases between. Germline-derived CDR1 and CDR2 are LNHNV and YYDKDF (reference sequence). This CDR3 region has 18 residues. The CDR3 DNA reads TGTGCCACCAGCAGAGACGACAATAGCCCCCTTTCTGGAAACACCATATATTTT. Translation gives CATSRDDNSPLSGNTIYF.

This clonotype has ten or more counts. The genes are TRBV5-1 and TRBJ2-1, with D uncertain. The CDR3 consists of 13 residues. V was cut by 4 bases and J by 4 bases, with 9 bases left in between. Germline V gene sequence: CDR1 SGHRS, CDR2 YFSETQ. CDR3 protein: CASSPQQYNEQFF. The DNA of the CDR3 is TGCGCCAGCAGCCCCCAACAGTACAATGAGCAGTTCTTC. Drawing the rest from reference TRBV5-1 and TRBJ2-1, the complete variable domain is KAGVTQTPRYLIKTRGQQVTLSCSPISGHRSVSWYQQTPGQGLQFLFEYFSETQRNKGNFPGRFSGRQFSNSRSEMNVSTLELGDSALYLCASSPQQYNEQFFGPGTRLTVL.

This clonotype was recorded many times. The chain uses TRBV27 and TRBJ2-7, with a weak D call TRBD1 (6 bases). Germline V CDR1 and CDR2: MNHEY, SMNVEV (reference sequence). V lost 2 bases to trimming and J lost 0 bases, with 8 bases between them. This CDR3 region has 14 residues. CDR3 in amino acids: CASSLRGFSYEQYF. The CDR3 nucleotides are TGTGCCAGCAGTTTAAGGGGGTTCTCCTACGAGCAGTACTTC.

The table lists this clonotype with many counts. This chain connects TRBV12-3 or TRBV12-4 to TRBJ2-1; 9 bases line up with TRBD1. The CDR3 sequence is 11 residues long. J lost 13 bases, V lost 5 bases, and 3 bases had no gene match. Written as DNA, the CDR3 is TGTGCCAGCAGTCTGACAGGGGGTCAGTTCTTC. Encoded protein: CASSLTGGQFF.

Ten or more counts support this clonotype. V usage is TRBV12-3 or TRBV12-4 and J usage is TRBJ1-2, with D hard to call. V lost 3 bases and J lost 6, with 8 bases in between. The CDR3 consists of 12 residues. CDR3 sequence (DNA): TGTGCCAGCAGTTTTAGGGTCGATGGCTACACCTTC. Translation gives CASSFRVDGYTF.

This clonotype was recorded at least ten times. The V gene is TRBV20-1, the J gene TRBJ1-2; D remains unclear. V was clipped by 3 bases and J by 3 bases, with 17 bases between them. This CDR3 region has 15 residues. The germline V gene encodes CDR1 DFQATT and CDR2 SNEGSKA (reference sequence). The CDR3 coding sequence is TGCAGTGCTAGGCACTCTTGGACTACCTACTATGGCTACACCTTC. This gives the protein CSARHSWTTYYGYTF.

This clonotype was recorded a few times. The rearrangement links TRBV10-3 to TRBJ2-4, with D possibly being TRBD1 or TRBD2 (5 bases each). Germline V CDR1 and CDR2: ENHRY, SYGVKD. V lost 0 bases and J 5 bases, leaving 17 bases between the germline ends. The CDR3 runs to 17 residues. CDR3 sequence reads: CAISESVRRQGENIQYF. The CDR3 bases are TGTGCCATCAGTGAGTCTGTTAGGAGGCAGGGAGAAAACATTCAGTACTTC.

This clonotype was picked up many times. V gene TRBV13 combines with J gene TRBJ2-7, with D perhaps TRBD2 (5 bases). The CDR3 covers 14 residues. V dropped 1 base and J dropped 6 bases, with 13 bases sitting between them. The germline V gene encodes CDR1 PRHDT and CDR2 FYEKMQ (reference sequence). The CDR3 DNA follows: TGTGCCAGCAGCTTAGAGAGGGCGTATGTCGAGCAGTACTTC. Protein sequence: CASSLERAYVEQYF.

In its sample, this clonotype was seen many times. J is TRBJ2-7 and V is TRBV20-1, with D perhaps matching TRBD1 (6 bases). CDR1 is DFQATT and CDR2 is SNEGSKA in the germline V gene (reference sequence). The CDR3 extends over 11 amino acids. CDR3 in amino acids: CTPGHTYEQYF. The CDR3 bases are TGCACACCGGGACACACCTACGAGCAGTACTTC.

This clonotype was seen many times. This chain joins TRBV6-1 and TRBJ1-5; 9 bases map to TRBD1. This CDR3 contains 15 residues. Per the germline V gene, CDR1 is MNHNS and CDR2 is SASEGT. Trimming at V came to 3 bases and at J to 4 bases, leaving 4 bases not matched to a gene. CDR3 region: CASSDRGQGNQPQHF. As DNA, the CDR3 is TGTGCCAGCAGTGATAGAGGACAGGGGAATCAGCCCCAGCATTTT.

The chain links TRBV4-1 to TRBJ1-1, with D uncertain. Trimming shortened V by 2 bases and J by 10 bases, and 26 bases separated the two germline ends. This CDR3 is built from 17 residues. The germline V gene has CDR1 MGHRA and CDR2 YSYEKL. CDR3: CASSQLMIGSVGSGAFF. The CDR3 DNA reads TGCGCCAGCAGCCAACTAATGATTGGGTCCGTAGGTTCTGGAGCTTTCTTT.

This clonotype was counted between two and nine times. The chain joins TRBV4-2 to TRBJ2-2; the match to TRBD1 covers 9 bases. CDR1 is LGHNA, CDR2 YNFKEQ, per germline. The CDR3 consists of 15 residues. Trimming at V came to 1 base and at J to 5 bases, leaving 2 bases not matched to a gene. CDR3 sequence: CASSQGDRETGELFF. The CDR3 nucleotides are TGTGCCAGCAGCCAAGGGGACAGGGAAACCGGGGAGCTGTTTTTT.

This clonotype was observed a few times. This sequence joins TRBV14 and TRBJ2-2; the D is unclear. V was pared by 4 bases and J by 6 bases, with 6 bases between. The CDR3 runs to 12 residues. CDR1 and CDR2 from the germline V gene are SGHDN and FVKESK. CDR3 loop: CASSPFPGELFF. CDR3 coding DNA: TGTGCCAGCAGCCCATTCCCCGGGGAGCTGTTTTTT.

Many counts were recorded for this clonotype. V gene TRBV20-1 combines with J gene TRBJ2-2; D remains ambiguous. Germline-derived CDR1 and CDR2 are DFQATT and SNEGSKA (reference sequence). Trimming shortened V by 3 bases and J by 0 bases, and 8 bases separated the two germline ends. The length of the CDR3 is 14 residues. DNA of the CDR3: TGCAGTGCTAGCCCTATCTCGAACACCGGGGAGCTGTTTTTT. It yields the protein CSASPISNTGELFF.

This clonotype was recorded at least ten times. The CDR3 sequence: CASSPRQGIGRDSYNEQFF. The CDR3 DNA reads as TGTGCCAGCAGCCCCCGACAGGGAATAGGGCGGGACTCCTACAATGAGCAGTTCTTC. This sequence joins TRBV7-2 and TRBJ2-1, with a possible D match to TRBD1 (7 bases). Germline CDR1 reads SGHTA; CDR2 reads FQGNSA. The CDR3 has 19 amino acids. Trimming pared 5 bases from V and 0 bases from J, leaving 23 bases between.

This clonotype occurred many times. V and J are TRBV14 and TRBJ1-3, with 7 bases fitting TRBD1. CDR1 is SGHDN, CDR2 FVKESK, per germline. The CDR3 extends over 15 amino acids. Trimming removed 1 base from V and 3 bases from J; junction bases left unmatched: 3. The CDR3 DNA sequence: TGTGCCAGCAGCCAAGTGACAGGGCATGGAAACACCATATATTTT. Its protein is CASSQVTGHGNTIYF.

This clonotype was counted between two and nine times. V is TRBV6-1 and J is TRBJ1-3; TRBD1 matches at 7 bases. CDR1 is MNHNS, CDR2 SASEGT, per germline. This CDR3 region has 14 residues. J lost 5 bases, V lost 9 bases, and 10 bases had no gene match. In DNA, the CDR3 is TGTGCCAGAGATCGAGACAGGGTGAGAAACACCATATATTTT. It specifies CARDRDRVRNTIYF.

This sequence joins TRBV11-3 and TRBJ2-1, with 12 bases identical to TRBD2. V shed 8 bases and J 5 bases; nucleotides not matched to a gene: 13. This CDR3 region has 17 residues. Germline lookup yields CDR1 SGHNT and CDR2 YENEEA. CDR3 DNA: TGTGCCAGCTCACCTCGGACTAGCGGGGTACGGGACAATGAGCAGTTCTTC. Its protein is CASSPRTSGVRDNEQFF.

The rearrangement links TRBV24-1 to TRBJ1-6; 7 positions match TRBD1. CDR3 length: 15 amino acids. Germline loops: CDR1 KGHDR, CDR2 SFDVKD. J gave up 4 bases and V 9 bases, and 8 bases lay outside the gene matches. CDR3 protein: CATGSGTEYNSPLHF. CDR3 sequence (DNA): TGTGCCACCGGGTCCGGGACAGAATATAATTCACCCCTCCACTTT.

Many counts were recorded for this clonotype. V is TRBV28 and J is TRBJ2-5; D remains ambiguous. Germline V lookup: CDR1 MDHEN, CDR2 SYDVKM. V gave up 6 bases and J gave up 2 bases, with 16 bases separating them. This CDR3 spans 15 amino acids. The CDR3 here is CASRPRKLSQETQYF. In nucleotides, the CDR3 is TGTGCCAGCAGACCCAGGAAGCTGTCTCAAGAGACCCAGTACTTC.